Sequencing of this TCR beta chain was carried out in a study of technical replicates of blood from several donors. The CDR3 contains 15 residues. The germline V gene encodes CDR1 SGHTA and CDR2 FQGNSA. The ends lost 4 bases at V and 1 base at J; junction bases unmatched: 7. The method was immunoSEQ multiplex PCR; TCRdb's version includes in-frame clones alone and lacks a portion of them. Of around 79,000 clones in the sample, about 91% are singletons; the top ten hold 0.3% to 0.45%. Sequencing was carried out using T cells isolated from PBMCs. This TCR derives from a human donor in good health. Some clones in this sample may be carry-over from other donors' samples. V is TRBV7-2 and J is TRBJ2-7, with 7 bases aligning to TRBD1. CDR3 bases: TGTGCCAGCAGCTGGAGACAGGGCCAATCCTACGAGCAGTACTTC. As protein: CASSWRQGQSYEQYF.